This T cell receptor (beta chain) was captured by sequencing in a study of CD8+CD57+ T cells in acquired aplastic anemia. Germline V CDR1 and CDR2: SEHNR, FQNEAQ (reference sequence). Trimming took 4 bases from V and 5 from J, leaving 12 bases between them. The length of the CDR3 is 14 residues. This clonotype was observed many times. TCR beta VDJ and CDR3 profiles were obtained from a genomic DNA template. TCRdb re-derived calls from the reads in MiXCR, one entry per CDR3 protein. The table lists roughly 260,000 distinct CDR3 sequences, approximately 50% of them singletons. Sequencing was done on patients that had shown CD8+CD57+ cell expansion by flow cytometry.

The origin of this receptor is a human donor with aplastic anemia. The sample consisted of sorted CD4+, CD8+, or CD8+CD57+ T cells (not recorded which) from PBMCs. J is TRBJ2-1 and V is TRBV7-9; D call uncertain. CDR3 region: CASSSPGVNNEQFF. For the CDR3, the DNA is TGTGCCAGCAGCTCCCCGGGCGTAAACAATGAGCAGTTCTTC.